This passage covers 26 T cell receptor beta chains from one sample sequenced in a study of T cell changes during pregnancy in multiple sclerosis. Assay: immunoSEQ multiplex PCR; the TCRdb copy retains only in-frame clones and omits some. This sample has approximately 84,000 clones, with roughly 94% found just once. Source: peripheral blood, taken in the second trimester of pregnancy. The receptors derive from a female donor in good health, enrolled as a control in a pregnancy study.

J is TRBJ1-1 and V is TRBV5-4, with D possibly TRBD1 on 6 matching bases. This CDR3 is 18 amino acids long. Trimming left V 0 bases short and J 2 bases short, with 20 bases between. The V gene's germline CDR1 is SGHNT and CDR2 YYREEE (reference sequence). This chain's CDR3 is CASSLGGQGFSINTEAFF. CDR3 DNA sequence: TGTGCCAGCAGCTTGGGGGGGCAGGGCTTCTCGATCAACACTGAAGCTTTCTTT.

This sequence joins TRBV19 and TRBJ2-5; D not certain. Trimming stripped 3 bases from V and 3 bases from J, with 11 bases between. The CDR3 sequence is 14 residues long. The germline CDR1 and CDR2 sequences are LNHDA and SQIVND (reference sequence). CDR3 protein: CASSIPAQEETQYF. The CDR3 nucleotides are TGTGCCAGTAGTATCCCGGCGCAGGAAGAGACCCAGTACTTC.

The chain combines TRBV4-1 with TRBJ1-5; D is ambiguous. The CDR3 covers 15 residues. Germline V gives CDR1 MGHRA, CDR2 YSYEKL. Trimming removed 2 bases at V and 2 bases at J, with 10 bases between. CDR3 loop: CASSQYSGGNQPQHF. DNA for the CDR3: TGCGCCAGCAGCCAATACTCCGGGGGCAATCAGCCCCAGCATTTT.

The chain uses TRBV13 and TRBJ2-5; D is undetermined. Germline assignment: CDR1 PRHDT and CDR2 FYEKMQ (reference sequence). The length of the CDR3 is 16 residues. Between the trimmed V and J ends, which lost 2 bases and 0 bases, there was a span of 13 bases. The CDR3 loop reads CASSLRTRPNQETQYF. As DNA, the CDR3 is TGTGCCAGCAGCTTACGAACGCGCCCCAACCAAGAGACCCAGTACTTC.

The rearrangement uses TRBV28 and TRBJ1-4; 12 nucleotides match TRBD1. The germline V gene encodes CDR1 MDHEN and CDR2 SYDVKM. The CDR3 is made up of 19 amino acids. V gave up 6 bases and J gave up 6 bases; unmatched junction bases: 17. The CDR3 spells CASRSSPGQGARFYEKLFF. Here the CDR3 DNA reads TGTGCCAGCAGGAGTAGCCCGGGACAGGGGGCAAGGTTTTATGAAAAACTGTTTTTT.

J is TRBJ2-7 and V is TRBV2; D not certain. Trimming took 2 bases from V and 0 from J, leaving 8 bases between them. Looked up from germline, CDR1 is SNHLY and CDR2 is FYNNEI. This CDR3 spans 14 amino acids. In DNA, the CDR3 is TGTGCCAGCAGTGAAAAGCACTTCTCCTACGAGCAGTACTTC. This translates into CASSEKHFSYEQYF.

The rearrangement uses TRBV15 and TRBJ2-7; the match to TRBD1 covers 8 bases. CDR3 length: 14 residues. Germline V lookup: CDR1 LNHNV, CDR2 YYDKDF (reference sequence). With V trimmed by 8 bases and J by 4 bases, 10 bases remained unmatched. The CDR3 DNA is TGTGCCACCCAGCCAGGACAGGGTTCGTACGAGCAGTACTTC. This encodes CATQPGQGSYEQYF. Combining the CDR3 with reference TRBV15 and TRBJ2-7 gives the whole variable domain DAMVIQNPRYQVTQFGKPVTLSCSQTLNHNVMYWYQQKSSQAPKLLFHYYDKDFNNEADTPDNFQSRRPNTSFCFLDIRSPGLGDTAMYLCATQPGQGSYEQYFGPGTRLTVT.

This chain joins TRBV19 and TRBJ2-1; 12 bases fit TRBD2. Germline V lookup: CDR1 LNHDA, CDR2 SQIVND (reference sequence). CDR3 length: 16 amino acids. J was trimmed by 7 bases and V by 6 bases; bases with no gene match: 10. This chain's CDR3 is CASSPRGLAGRNEQFF. Written as DNA, the CDR3 is TGTGCCAGTAGCCCGCGCGGACTAGCGGGAAGGAATGAGCAGTTCTTC. Looking up the rest from reference TRBV19 and TRBJ2-1 gives the full variable domain: DGGITQSPKYLFRKEGQNVTLSCEQNLNHDAMYWYRQDPGQGLRLIYYSQIVNDFQKGDIAEGYSVSREKKESFPLTVTSAQKNPTAFYLCASSPRGLAGRNEQFFGPGTRLTVL.

The rearrangement links TRBV18 to TRBJ2-4; TRBD1 matches 9 bases. The V gene's germline CDR1 is KGHSH and CDR2 LQKENI. J lost 2 bases, V lost 3 bases, and 11 bases had no gene match. The CDR3 covers 18 residues. CDR3 nucleotides: TGTGCCAGCTCACCTCCCCAGTCGGGACAGGGCACCAAAAACATTCAGTACTTC. Amino acids: CASSPPQSGQGTKNIQYF.

V is TRBV4-1 and J is TRBJ2-3; perhaps TRBD2 as D (6 bases). The CDR3 is 15 amino acids. Trimming removed 0 bases at V and 4 bases at J, with 11 bases between. CDR1 is MGHRA and CDR2 is YSYEKL in the germline V gene. The CDR3 bases are TGCGCCAGCAGCCAAGAACCGGGAGCAGCAGATACGCAGTATTTT. It is translated as CASSQEPGAADTQYF.

The chain is built from TRBV5-1 and TRBJ2-2; 14 nucleotides match TRBD2. Germline V gene sequence: CDR1 SGHRS, CDR2 YFSETQ. The CDR3 extends over 18 amino acids. The junction had 8 bases not matched to a gene; V was cut back by 4 bases and J by 3 bases. The CDR3 DNA sequence: TGCGCCAGCAGCAGAGGACTAGCGGGAGGAGGGGACACCGGGGAGCTGTTTTTT. Translating gives CASSRGLAGGGDTGELFF.

This clone has a single count. V and J are TRBV5-1 and TRBJ2-1, with a weak D call TRBD1 (6 bases). Germline values: CDR1 SGHRS, CDR2 YFSETQ. V gave up 4 bases and J gave up 5 bases, with 10 bases separating them. CDR3 length equals 13 residues. The DNA for the CDR3 is TGCGCCAGCAGCGTAACAGGGAACAATGAGCAGTTCTTC. Encoded protein: CASSVTGNNEQFF.

This clone was recorded once. This sequence joins TRBV2 and TRBJ2-5; 9 bases match TRBD1. Germline assignment: CDR1 SNHLY and CDR2 FYNNEI. V trimming: 6 bases; J trimming: 4 bases; junction bases outside the gene matches: 9. The CDR3 loop spans 15 amino acids. The CDR3 coding sequence is TGTGCCAGCAGAGAACAGGGGGCTAGCGGAGAGACCCAGTACTTC. Protein sequence: CASREQGASGETQYF.

V and J are TRBV7-7 and TRBJ1-1; possibly TRBD1 for D (5 bases). Trimming stripped 4 bases from V and 5 bases from J, with 11 bases between. The CDR3 runs to 13 residues. Germline V CDR1 and CDR2: SSHAT, FNYEAQ (reference sequence). CDR3: CASSYRAGTEAFF. CDR3 DNA sequence: TGTGCCAGCAGCTACCGGGCAGGGACTGAAGCTTTCTTT. Variable domain in full (rest from reference TRBV7-7 and TRBJ1-1): GAGVSQSPRYKVTKRGQDVTLRCDPISSHATLYWYQQALGQGPEFLTYFNYEAQPDKSGLPSDRFSAERPEGSISTLTIQRTEQRDSAMYRCASSYRAGTEAFFGQGTRLTVV.

The chain joins TRBV2 to TRBJ1-6, with 9 bases identical to TRBD1. The ends lost 6 bases at V and 7 bases at J; junction bases unmatched: 7. This CDR3 comprises 15 residues. The germline gives CDR1 SNHLY, CDR2 FYNNEI. CDR3 bases: TGTGCCAGCAGATATCGGACAGGGGAAAATTCACCCCTCCACTTT. Translating gives CASRYRTGENSPLHF.

CDR3 nucleotides: TGTGCCAGCAGCTTGGGGCAGGCCTTTACTAACTATGGCTACACCTTC. As protein: CASSLGQAFTNYGYTF. The chain links TRBV5-4 to TRBJ1-2; D gene uncertain. Trimming left V 0 bases short and J 0 bases short, with 12 bases between. The length of the CDR3 is 16 residues. Germline assignment: CDR1 SGHNT and CDR2 YYREEE (reference sequence).

This chain links TRBV28 with TRBJ2-1, with 9 bases lining up with TRBD2. After removal of 10 bases from V and 7 bases from J, the junction contained 11 bases not matched to a gene. The CDR3 runs 14 residues. Germline CDR1 reads MDHEN; CDR2 reads SYDVKM. CDR3 residues: CATTRREGWNEQFF. The CDR3 DNA is TGTGCCACTACCCGGCGGGAGGGTTGGAATGAGCAGTTCTTC.

The V call is TRBV6-6, the J call TRBJ2-7; 7 bases agree with TRBD2. Germline V gene sequence: CDR1 MNHNY, CDR2 SVGAGI (reference sequence). The CDR3 loop spans 13 amino acids. After removal of 5 bases from V and 6 bases from J, the junction contained 7 bases not matched to a gene. CDR3 loop: CASSPSRGGEQYF. The CDR3 DNA is TGTGCCAGCAGTCCCTCCCGCGGGGGCGAGCAGTACTTC.

The chain recombines TRBV2 with TRBJ1-2; perhaps TRBD1 as D (5 bases). Germline V gives CDR1 SNHLY, CDR2 FYNNEI. V shed 3 bases and J shed 3 bases, with 14 bases lying between them. The CDR3 runs 15 residues. This CDR3 is CASSDRDLDYYGYTF. CDR3 nucleotides: TGTGCCAGCAGTGACAGGGATTTAGACTACTATGGCTACACCTTC. Together with reference TRBV2 and TRBJ1-2, the CDR3 gives the full variable domain: EPEVTQTPSHQVTQMGQEVILRCVPISNHLYFYWYRQILGQKVEFLVSFYNNEISEKSEIFDDQFSVERPDGSNFTLKIRSTKLEDSAMYFCASSDRDLDYYGYTFGSGTRLTVV.

The gene calls are TRBV2 and TRBJ1-1; no definite D call. Trimming cost V 6 bases and J 1 base, with 9 bases left between them. CDR1 and CDR2 (germline): SNHLY, FYNNEI. This CDR3 contains 13 residues. Here the CDR3 DNA reads TGTGCCAGCAGAATAACACCGAACACTGAAGCTTTCTTT. Amino acid sequence: CASRITPNTEAFF.

This rearrangement joins TRBV4-1 to TRBJ2-1, with D unresolved. Between the trimmed V and J ends, which lost 1 base and 0 bases, there was a span of 7 bases. Germline CDR1 and CDR2: MGHRA and YSYEKL. The CDR3 length is 15 residues. CDR3: CASSQGWLSYNEQFF. The CDR3 DNA reads TGCGCCAGCAGCCAAGGCTGGCTCTCCTACAATGAGCAGTTCTTC.

This chain joins TRBV6-1 and TRBJ2-2; TRBD2 agrees at 10 bases. The CDR3 is 15 amino acids. Germline V gene lookup returns CDR1 MNHNS and CDR2 SASEGT. V lost 10 bases to trimming and J lost 3 bases; unmatched junction nucleotides: 8. CDR3 nucleotide sequence: TGTGCCACCCTCCCCGGGACTAGCGACACCGGGGAGCTGTTTTTT. Translated, it gives CATLPGTSDTGELFF.

CDR3 DNA sequence: TGTGCCAGCAGACGCCGGGACAGCTCCTACGAGCAGTACTTC. Protein product: CASRRRDSSYEQYF. The chain joins TRBV7-6 to TRBJ2-7, with TRBD1 matching over 7 bases. The CDR3 consists of 14 residues. The germline gives CDR1 SGHVS, CDR2 FNYEAQ. Trimming removed 6 bases from V and 0 bases from J; junction bases left unmatched: 5.

The V call is TRBV29-1, the J call TRBJ2-2; D not certain. V lost 4 bases to trimming and J lost 0 bases, with 9 bases between them. The CDR3 is 14 amino acids. In germline, CDR1 is SQVTM, CDR2 ANQGSEA. The DNA of the CDR3 is TGCAGCGTTGGAGAACACCCGAACACCGGGGAGCTGTTTTTT. Amino acid sequence: CSVGEHPNTGELFF.

This chain links TRBV29-1 with TRBJ2-7; possible D gene TRBD2, 5 bases. V gave up 7 bases and J gave up 6 bases, with 13 bases separating them. Germline V gene data show CDR1 as SQVTM and CDR2 as ANQGSEA. The length of the CDR3 is 11 residues. The CDR3 reads CSGGQGFEQYF. In DNA, the CDR3 is TGCAGCGGAGGGCAAGGGTTCGAGCAGTACTTC.

The chain joins TRBV19 to TRBJ2-1; maybe TRBD2 (5 bases). CDR3 length equals 13 residues. V was pared by 0 bases and J by 7 bases, with 7 bases between. From germline, CDR1 is LNHDA and CDR2 SQIVND (reference sequence). Here the CDR3 reads CASSIDGENEQFF. The CDR3 nucleotides are TGTGCCAGTAGTATAGATGGGGAGAATGAGCAGTTCTTC.